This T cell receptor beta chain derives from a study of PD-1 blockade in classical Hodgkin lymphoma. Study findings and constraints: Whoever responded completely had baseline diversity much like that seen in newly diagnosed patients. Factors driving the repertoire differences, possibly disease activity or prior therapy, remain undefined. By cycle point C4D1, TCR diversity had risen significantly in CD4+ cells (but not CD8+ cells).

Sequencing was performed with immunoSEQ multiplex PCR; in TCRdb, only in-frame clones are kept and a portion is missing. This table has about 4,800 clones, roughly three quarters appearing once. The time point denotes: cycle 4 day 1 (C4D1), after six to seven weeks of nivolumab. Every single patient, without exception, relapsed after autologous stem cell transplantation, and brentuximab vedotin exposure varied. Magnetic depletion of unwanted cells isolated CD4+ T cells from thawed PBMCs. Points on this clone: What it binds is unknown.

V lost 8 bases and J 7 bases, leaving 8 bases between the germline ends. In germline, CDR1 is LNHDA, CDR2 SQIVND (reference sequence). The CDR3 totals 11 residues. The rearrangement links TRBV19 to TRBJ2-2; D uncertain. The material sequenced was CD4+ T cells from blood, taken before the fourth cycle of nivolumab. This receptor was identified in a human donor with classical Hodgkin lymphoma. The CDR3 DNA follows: TGTGCCAGTTTTTTTCTCGGGGAGCTGTTTTTT. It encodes CASFFLGELFF.